These T cell receptor beta chains were read from a single sample in a study of T cell repertoires in cytomegalovirus infection. One entry per CDR3 protein, called by TCRdb with MiXCR from the reads. The table includes hundreds of thousands of distinct CDR3 sequences, around 30% detected once. What these receptors recognize is not known. The sample consisted of cultured CD8+ T cells from PBMCs, taken from culture after CMV antigen stimulation. Receptor source: a human donor in good health (CMV status not recorded). Some clones in this sample may be carry-over from other donors' samples. CDR3s include the opening cysteine and the closing phenylalanine or tryptophan. A D gene is named only where the DNA matches it firmly. Size is stated for part of the rows, as once, few or many counts, or as a class when the clone is expanded.

v_gene: TRBV13; abundance: .; d_gene: .; j_gene: TRBJ1-6; CDR3nt: TGTGCCAGCAGCTTAGGCCTTAAGGCAGGGTATCAGGTTTCACCCCTCCACTTT; CDR3aa: CASSLGLKAGYQVSPLHF
v_gene: TRBV2; abundance: many; d_gene: .; j_gene: TRBJ1-1; CDR3nt: TGTGCCAGCGGCCTTGCCATGAACACTGAAGCTTTCTTT; CDR3aa: CASGLAMNTEAFF
v_gene: TRBV6-6; abundance: .; d_gene: .; j_gene: TRBJ1-1; CDR3nt: TGTGCCAGCAGTTACTCGTGGCAAGCAGCCACTGAAGCTTTCTTT; CDR3aa: CASSYSWQAATEAFF
v_gene: TRBV7-6; abundance: many; d_gene: .; j_gene: TRBJ1-2; CDR3nt: TGTGCCAGCAGCTTAGTCCCGGGGCAGGGTGACGATGGCTACACCTTC; CDR3aa: CASSLVPGQGDDGYTF
v_gene: TRBV28; abundance: .; d_gene: TRBD1; j_gene: TRBJ1-5; CDR3nt: TGTGCCAGCGGAGGTCAGGGGGCTTTTCAGCCCCAGCATTTT; CDR3aa: CASGGQGAFQPQHF
v_gene: TRBV12-3/TRBV12-4; abundance: few; d_gene: TRBD1; j_gene: TRBJ2-1; CDR3nt: TGTGCCAGCAGCCCGGGACAGGTGGTACCCTACAATGAGCAGTTCTTC; CDR3aa: CASSPGQVVPYNEQFF
v_gene: TRBV6-5; abundance: .; d_gene: .; j_gene: TRBJ2-3; CDR3nt: TGTGCCAGCAGCCGTTCCAACGTACCAGATACGCAGTATTTT; CDR3aa: CASSRSNVPDTQYF
v_gene: TRBV11-2; abundance: few; d_gene: TRBD1; j_gene: TRBJ1-2; CDR3nt: TGTGCCAGCAGCTTCCCGGGACAGTCTGTTCTCTATGGCTACACCTTC; CDR3aa: CASSFPGQSVLYGYTF
v_gene: TRBV4-1; abundance: .; d_gene: TRBD1; j_gene: TRBJ2-7; CDR3nt: TGCGCCAGCAGCCAGCCCGGGACAGGACTATACGAGCAGTACTTC; CDR3aa: CASSQPGTGLYEQYF
v_gene: TRBV5-6; abundance: .; d_gene: .; j_gene: TRBJ2-1; CDR3nt: TGTGCCAGCAGCTGGGATTGGGGTGGTAGGAATGAGCAGTTCTTC; CDR3aa: CASSWDWGGRNEQFF
v_gene: TRBV5-4; abundance: few; d_gene: .; j_gene: TRBJ2-1; CDR3nt: TGTGCCAGCAGCATCAGGGGGGCCCTTCCGAACAATGAGCAGTTCTTC; CDR3aa: CASSIRGALPNNEQFF
v_gene: TRBV14; abundance: .; d_gene: TRBD1; j_gene: TRBJ2-2; CDR3nt: TGTGCCAGCAGCCAAGGACAGGGAAGCGGGGAGCTGTTTTTT; CDR3aa: CASSQGQGSGELFF
v_gene: TRBV5-4; abundance: .; d_gene: TRBD1; j_gene: TRBJ1-2; CDR3nt: TGTGCCAGCAGTACGGACAGGGGCTATGGCTACACCTTC; CDR3aa: CASSTDRGYGYTF
v_gene: TRBV6-5; abundance: many; d_gene: .; j_gene: TRBJ1-1; CDR3nt: TGTGCCAGCAGTTACGGGGGGAACACTGAAGCTTTCTTT; CDR3aa: CASSYGGNTEAFF